This T cell receptor (beta chain) came from a study of regulatory T cells in long-lasting Graves disease. Sequencing libraries for TCR beta were prepared with iRepertoire HTBI primers and Arm-PCR of CDR3 regions. TCRdb used MiXCR to reprocess the multiplex PCR reads, holding one entry per CDR3 protein. In the table there are about 530,000 distinct CDR3 sequences, around 16% of which are singletons. Many counts were recorded for this clonotype. Time point given: newly diagnosed GD, antithyroid drugs for less than 3 months. The TCR library used RNA extracted from PBMCs. The CDR3 has 15 residues. Germline values: CDR1 SGHTA, CDR2 FQGTGA. With V trimmed by 5 bases and J by 9 bases, 4 bases remained unmatched. The data also belong to a second study, concerning T cells in Graves' hyperthyroidism and ophthalmopathy. This second report adds: Most expanded thyroid clonotypes above 0.001 also appeared in blood.

Sequencing used peripheral blood mononuclear cells (PBMCs), obtained at new diagnosis, from a patient treated with antithyroid drugs. The sequence came from a woman aged 40-60 years with Graves disease. The chain is built from TRBV7-3 and TRBJ2-1; 16 bases are shared with TRBD2. CDR3 coding DNA: TGTGCCAGCAGCGGTGGGACTAGCGGGGGGGGTGAGCAGTTCTTC. It yields the protein CASSGGTSGGGEQFF.